This T cell receptor beta chain was obtained from a study of identical twins. TCRdb re-analysed the 5' RACE reads in MiXCR, keeping a single row per CDR3 protein. Here the sample spans approximately 230,000 distinct CDR3 sequences, over 5% being singletons. Germline V gene data show CDR1 as LGHNA and CDR2 as YSLEER. This CDR3 has 12 residues. The V and J ends lost 10 bases and 7 bases respectively, with 17 bases between them. The same sample was also studied in work on T cells expressing NK-cell markers.

The clonotype was recovered from a woman younger than 30 in good health. This chain joins TRBV4-3 and TRBJ2-7, with D perhaps assigned TRBD1 or TRBD2 (5 bases each). Specimen: CD8+ T cells sorted from blood. The CDR3 bases are TGCGCCACCAGTGGGGCCACGGGGGAGCAGTACTTC. This sequence encodes CATSGATGEQYF.